These 28 T cell receptor beta chains originate from one sample sequenced in a study of OX40 agonist ivuxolimab in advanced cancers. Sequencing used immunoSEQ multiplex PCR; TCRdb keeps in-frame clones, though not all of them. The table lists about 70,000 clones, 81% of them singletons. The specimen was CD4+ or CD8+ T cells sorted from blood, collected in a trial of the OX40 agonist ivuxolimab. Receptor source: an adult with an advanced solid tumor such as melanoma, head and neck, liver or kidney cancer.

As to this clone: Other DNA sequences within the sample encode an identical CDR3. The rearrangement joins TRBV5-1 to TRBJ2-5; D may be TRBD2 (7 bases). Germline assignment: CDR1 SGHRS and CDR2 YFSETQ. This CDR3 contains 14 residues. V was cut by 1 base and J by 5 bases, with 12 bases left in between. CDR3 residues: CASSLSRGGETQYF. CDR3 sequence (DNA): TGCGCCAGCAGCTTGAGCAGGGGAGGGGAGACCCAGTACTTC.

The chain recombines TRBV29-1 with TRBJ2-1, with 10 positions matching TRBD1. The CDR3 spans 14 residues. Germline-derived CDR1 and CDR2 are SQVTM and ANQGSEA. The CDR3 bases are TGCTCTATTAGGGGGACAGGGGTTAGGAATGAGCAGTTCTTC. Its protein product is CSIRGTGVRNEQFF.

J is TRBJ1-2 and V is TRBV12-5, with D maybe TRBD1 (5 bases). The CDR3 length is 15 residues. The V end was cut by 1 base, the J end by 8 bases, with 17 bases between. Germline V gene data show CDR1 as LGHNT and CDR2 as FRNRAP. This CDR3 is CASGLGGGLRGGYTF. The CDR3 DNA reads as TGTGCTAGTGGTTTGGGTGGGGGACTAAGGGGAGGCTACACCTTC.

The chain recombines TRBV29-1 with TRBJ2-5; no definite D call. CDR3 length equals 13 residues. Trimming removed 3 bases from V and 5 bases from J, with 13 bases in between. Germline values: CDR1 SQVTM, CDR2 ANQGSEA. The CDR3 coding sequence is TGCAGCGTTGACGGCCCACACAAGGAGACCCAGTACTTC. Protein sequence: CSVDGPHKETQYF.

A few counts support this clone. This chain connects TRBV5-6 to TRBJ2-7, with TRBD2 identical over 13 bases. This CDR3 comprises 16 residues. Unmatched junction bases numbered 9, after V lost 2 bases and J lost 7 bases. The germline CDR1 and CDR2 sequences are SGHDT and YYEEEE. Here the CDR3 reads CASSFGTSGAGVEQYF. In nucleotides, the CDR3 is TGTGCCAGCAGCTTTGGGACTAGCGGGGCAGGTGTGGAGCAGTACTTC.

The chain combines TRBV5-1 with TRBJ2-1; 10 nucleotides line up with TRBD2. The CDR3 runs 16 residues. The V and J ends lost 0 bases and 4 bases, in that order; junction bases with no gene match: 4. In germline, CDR1 is SGHRS, CDR2 YFSETQ. Here the CDR3 reads CASSLGRLAGYNEQFF. The CDR3, as DNA: TGCGCCAGCAGCTTGGGAAGACTAGCGGGTTACAATGAGCAGTTCTTC.

This sequence joins TRBV7-9 and TRBJ2-7, with D possibly being TRBD2 (7 bases). Trimming removed 3 bases from V and 2 bases from J, with 14 bases in between. Germline-derived CDR1 and CDR2 are SEHNR and FQNEAQ (reference sequence). This CDR3 has 15 residues. The CDR3 DNA reads as TGTGCCAGCAGCTTTTTGAACGGGGGGCCCTACGAGCAGTACTTC. This translates into CASSFLNGGPYEQYF. Full variable domain (remainder filled in from reference TRBV7-9 and TRBJ2-7): DTGVSQNPRHKITKRGQNVTFRCDPISEHNRLYWYRQTLGQGPEFLTYFQNEAQLEKSRLLSDRFSAERPKGSFSTLEIQRTEQGDSAMYLCASSFLNGGPYEQYFGPGTRLTVT.

The gene calls are TRBV21-1 and TRBJ2-1; the table gives TRBD2 as D, unverified against the DNA. TRBV21-1 counts as a pseudogene. The CDR3 has 17 amino acids. CDR3 in amino acids: CASSKEETSGGVNEQFF. In DNA, the CDR3 is TGTGCCAGCAGCAAAGAGGAAACTAGCGGGGGTGTCAATGAGCAGTTCTTC.

CDR3 region: CASSVGGGRYEQYF. DNA for the CDR3: TGTGCCAGCAGCGTAGGAGGGGGGCGCTACGAGCAGTACTTC. V usage is TRBV9 and J usage is TRBJ2-7, with D possibly being TRBD1 or TRBD2 (6 bases each). Deletions cut 0 bases from V and 3 bases from J, with 10 bases between. CDR3 length: 14 amino acids. The V gene's germline CDR1 is SGDLS and CDR2 YYNGEE.

This CDR3 is CASSPSAGAVDTQYF. In DNA, the CDR3 is TGTGCCAGCTCACCGTCTGCGGGGGCGGTAGATACGCAGTATTTT. This chain uses TRBV18 with TRBJ2-3; a possible D gene is TRBD2 (7 bases). Germline V lookup: CDR1 KGHSH, CDR2 LQKENI. The V gene lost 3 bases and the J gene lost 5 bases, with 15 bases spanning the gap. This CDR3 has 15 amino acids.

The rearrangement uses TRBV28 and TRBJ1-5, with TRBD1 matching over 7 bases. CDR1 is MDHEN and CDR2 is SYDVKM in the germline V gene. The CDR3 loop spans 13 amino acids. V shed 5 bases and J 4 bases; nucleotides not matched to a gene: 2. For the CDR3, the DNA is TGTGCCAGCAGTCCAGGGGGGAATCAGCCCCAGCATTTT. This encodes CASSPGGNQPQHF.

This clone rates as medium-sized. The rearrangement joins TRBV29-1 to TRBJ2-2; D is possibly TRBD2 (6 bases). V was shortened by 3 bases and J by 4 bases, with 12 bases between the two germline ends. The CDR3 covers 14 residues. Germline CDR1 SQVTM, CDR2 ANQGSEA. This chain's CDR3 is CSVDKQGGTGELFF. Here the CDR3 DNA reads TGCAGCGTTGATAAGCAGGGAGGCACCGGGGAGCTGTTTTTT.

The gene calls are TRBV7-3 and TRBJ2-6; possible D gene TRBD2, 7 bases. With 2 bases removed from V and 0 bases from J, the gap between germline ends came to 11 bases. The CDR3 has 17 amino acids. Germline V gene sequence: CDR1 SGHTA, CDR2 FQGTGA. Here the CDR3 DNA reads TGTGCCAGCAGCTTACGGGGGGCCGGCTCTGGGGCCAACGTCCTGACTTTC. Translation: CASSLRGAGSGANVLTF.

The chain employs TRBV7-2 and TRBJ2-1; no clear D. V was pared by 1 base and J by 0 bases, with 7 bases between. CDR3 length equals 15 residues. Germline CDR1 SGHTA, CDR2 FQGNSA. CDR3 amino acids: CASSLDFSSYNEQFF. The CDR3 DNA reads as TGTGCCAGCAGCTTAGACTTCAGCTCCTACAATGAGCAGTTCTTC.

The chain links TRBV6-5 to TRBJ2-7, with D maybe TRBD2 (6 bases). V was shortened by 7 bases and J by 4 bases, with 14 bases between the two germline ends. Per germline, CDR1 MNHEY and CDR2 SVGAGI. CDR3 length: 13 amino acids. In DNA form, the CDR3 reads TGTGCCAGCAAGTCCACGGGAGCGTACGAGCAGTACTTC. Protein product: CASKSTGAYEQYF.

The rearrangement uses TRBV19 and TRBJ2-7; D gene uncertain. Germline CDR1 LNHDA, CDR2 SQIVND (reference sequence). The CDR3 contains 15 residues. The ends were cut back, 5 bases at V and 5 bases at J, with 19 bases in the middle. DNA for the CDR3: TGTGCCAGTAGTGGGCGACCCACTCGTTCAGACGAGCAGTACTTC. Encoded protein: CASSGRPTRSDEQYF.

The chain is built from TRBV7-2 and TRBJ2-3; 7 nucleotides align to TRBD2. With V trimmed by 5 bases and J by 4 bases, 12 bases remained unmatched. Germline V gene sequence: CDR1 SGHTA, CDR2 FQGNSA. The CDR3 is 16 amino acids. CDR3 sequence (DNA): TGTGCCAGCAGCCCCGGGGCGGGAGTAGGGGCAGATACGCAGTATTTT. Translated, it gives CASSPGAGVGADTQYF.

The chain employs TRBV5-8 and TRBJ2-3; 12 bases are shared with TRBD2. CDR3 length: 16 residues. The V gene end was trimmed by 2 bases and the J gene end by 5 bases; junction bases not matched to a gene: 6. Germline V lookup: CDR1 SGHTS, CDR2 YDEGEE. The chain's CDR3 is CASSFTTSGSRDTQYF. CDR3 bases: TGTGCCAGCAGCTTTACGACTAGCGGGAGTCGAGATACGCAGTATTTT.

The chain has TRBV9 and TRBJ2-7; D is ambiguous. Germline V gene lookup returns CDR1 SGDLS and CDR2 YYNGEE. V was cut by 4 bases and J by 0 bases, with 11 bases left in between. CDR3 length equals 14 residues. The CDR3 bases are TGTGCCAGCAGCACCACATGGAGCTCCTACGAGCAGTACTTC. Translating it yields CASSTTWSSYEQYF. Filled out from reference TRBV9 and TRBJ2-7, the complete variable domain reads DSGVTQTPKHLITATGQRVTLRCSPRSGDLSVYWYQQSLDQGLQFLIQYYNGEERAKGNILERFSAQQFPDLHSELNLSSLELGDSALYFCASSTTWSSYEQYFGPGTRLTVT.

The chain links TRBV6-1 to TRBJ2-1; no clear D. CDR1 is MNHNS, CDR2 SASEGT, per germline. V shed 4 bases and J shed 5 bases, with 15 bases lying between them. CDR3 size: 15 residues. CDR3 nucleotides: TGTGCCAGCAGTGGACGGGCTGACGGTCACAATGAGCAGTTCTTC. This codes for CASSGRADGHNEQFF.

This chain uses TRBV9 with TRBJ2-5; D is tentatively TRBD1 or TRBD2 (5 bases each). This CDR3 region has 13 residues. V was shortened by 0 bases and J by 7 bases, with 10 bases between the two germline ends. Per the germline V gene, CDR1 is SGDLS and CDR2 is YYNGEE. CDR3 sequence reads: CASSVGDLPTQYF. In DNA form, the CDR3 reads TGTGCCAGCAGCGTAGGGGACCTTCCGACCCAGTACTTC.

This chain connects TRBV2 to TRBJ2-2, with no clear D. Germline V CDR1 and CDR2: SNHLY, FYNNEI. CDR3 length: 15 residues. The germline V and J ends were trimmed by 2 bases and 8 bases, with 15 bases remaining between them. In DNA form, the CDR3 reads TGTGCCAGCAGTGAATCCAGCTTGGATCCGGGGGAGCTGTTTTTT. Translation: CASSESSLDPGELFF.

The chain is built from TRBV5-4 and TRBJ2-1, with D possibly being TRBD1 or TRBD2 (5 bases each). Germline V lookup: CDR1 SGHNT, CDR2 YYREEE (reference sequence). The germline V and J ends were trimmed by 4 bases and 0 bases, with 14 bases remaining between them. This CDR3 comprises 16 residues. In DNA form, the CDR3 reads TGTGCCAGCAGCCAGGGACGGTCGAGCTCCTACAATGAGCAGTTCTTC. Translating it yields CASSQGRSSSYNEQFF.

The chain couples TRBV19 to TRBJ2-1; 13 bases line up with TRBD2. This CDR3 spans 15 amino acids. Germline values: CDR1 LNHDA, CDR2 SQIVND (reference sequence). V shed 3 bases and J 9 bases; nucleotides not matched to a gene: 5. The CDR3 reads CASSITSGGAGEQFF. The CDR3 DNA reads TGTGCCAGTAGTATCACTAGCGGGGGGGCGGGTGAGCAGTTCTTC. Full variable domain (outside the CDR3, taken from reference TRBV19 and TRBJ2-1): DGGITQSPKYLFRKEGQNVTLSCEQNLNHDAMYWYRQDPGQGLRLIYYSQIVNDFQKGDIAEGYSVSREKKESFPLTVTSAQKNPTAFYLCASSITSGGAGEQFFGPGTRLTVL.

CDR3 DNA: TGTGCCAGCAGCCAAATGACAGTTTCTGGCTACACCTTC. It specifies CASSQMTVSGYTF. The genes are TRBV6-1 and TRBJ1-2; D is perhaps TRBD1 (5 bases). This CDR3 has 13 residues. Germline CDR1 and CDR2: MNHNS and SASEGT. The ends were cut back, 6 bases at V and 7 bases at J, with 15 bases in the middle.

The CDR3 DNA reads as TGTGCCAGCAGCTTATCCCCCCCAGGGAACACCGGGGAGCTGTTTTTT. Protein: CASSLSPPGNTGELFF. The chain carries TRBV7-3 and TRBJ2-2, with no clear D. Trimming removed 2 bases from V and 1 base from J, with 11 bases in between. Germline V CDR1 and CDR2: SGHTA, FQGTGA. The CDR3 covers 16 residues.

The V call is TRBV13, the J call TRBJ1-3; 8 nucleotides agree with TRBD1. In germline, CDR1 is PRHDT, CDR2 FYEKMQ (reference sequence). CDR3 length equals 15 residues. The ends lost 1 base at V and 8 bases at J; junction bases unmatched: 7. The CDR3 sequence: CASSLAMAGGHTIYF. CDR3 nucleotides: TGTGCCAGCAGCTTAGCAATGGCAGGGGGCCACACCATATATTTT.

The chain joins TRBV5-1 to TRBJ1-6; tentative D call: TRBD1 (5 bases). CDR1 is SGHRS and CDR2 is YFSETQ in the germline V gene. The V end lost 1 base, the J end lost 10 bases, and 15 bases lay between the germline ends. CDR3 length equals 15 residues. In nucleotides, the CDR3 is TGCGCCAGCAGCTTGAATCCCAAAGGGGAATCACCCCTCCACTTT. It specifies CASSLNPKGESPLHF.